This T cell receptor beta chain was profiled in a study of cytomegalovirus exposure and HLA in healthy donors. Study-level points and caveats: In a later analysis, CMV-associated beta chains were mostly HLA-associated, it appeared.

PCR involved 60 Vbeta and 13 Jbeta primers. Libraries were prepared by immunoSEQ multiplex PCR; TCRdb keeps only in-frame clonotypes and omits some of them. This table holds roughly 70,000 clones, about 80% found once. As to this clone: Its target is unknown.

CDR1 and CDR2 (germline): SEHNR, FQNEAQ (reference sequence). The CDR3 loop spans 15 amino acids. The V end lost 2 bases, the J end lost 5 bases, and 15 bases lay between the germline ends. The sample comprised PBMCs. This receptor was obtained from a man aged 50-59 years in good health and CMV-seronegative. The chain joins TRBV7-9 to TRBJ1-1; no firm D call. In nucleotides, the CDR3 is TGTGCCAGCAGCTTACTGAAGGGAGTGGGAACTGAAGCTTTCTTT. This encodes CASSLLKGVGTEAFF.